This TCR beta chain is from a study of regulatory T cells in long-lasting Graves disease. Notes on the study in general: The persistent group shared about 2,500 public clonotypes, more than the 966 shared by new patients. TRBV28, TRBJ1-2 and TRBJ2-5 emerged as the favored segments in persistent disease.

With iRepertoire HTBI primers and Arm-PCR of CDR3 regions, TCR beta libraries were built. TCRdb redid the calling of the multiplex PCR reads with MiXCR, one entry per CDR3 protein. Here the sample spans under 300,000 distinct CDR3 sequences, roughly 21% being singletons. This clonotype was detected a few times. No antigen is known for it. Time point indicated: newly diagnosed GD, antithyroid drugs for less than 3 months. Construction of the TCR library relied on RNA isolated from PBMCs. The CDR3 is 15 amino acids. With 1 base clipped from V and 4 bases from J, the junction kept 2 bases outside the gene matches.

The chain links TRBV12-3 or TRBV12-4 to TRBJ2-5; 11 nucleotides align to TRBD2. This clonotype originated in a female donor with Graves disease. The starting material was peripheral blood mononuclear cells (PBMCs), obtained at new diagnosis, from a patient treated with antithyroid drugs. CDR3 residues: CASSLVAGGRETQYF. CDR3 in DNA: TGTGCCAGCAGTTTAGTAGCGGGAGGGCGAGAGACCCAGTACTTC.